This section outlines one TCR beta chain sequence together with its context. Its matching antigen is unknown. This record belongs to a study of shared clonotypes between healthy human individuals. Study background: Three plates were used per donor for CD4 naive, three for CD4 memory, two for CD8 naive and one for CD8 memory. Study-level findings and limits: Sampling covered nothing but blood. Tissue TCR repertoires likely differ from those found in blood. The represented genetic and exposure-history diversity was limited by the small number of donors.

V gave up 0 bases and J gave up 4 bases; unmatched junction bases: 5. CDR1 and CDR2 (germline): SGHRS, YFSETQ. This CDR3 is built from 16 residues. Samples underwent the assay at deep level. This table comes from immunoSEQ multiplex PCR, and its TCRdb copy is limited to in-frame clones, with some not included. The data contain around 600,000 clones, nearly 98% of them seen just once; the ten biggest clones take up 0.3%. Naive CD8 populations comprised CD45RO-negative cells positively selected for CCR7, excluding terminally differentiated effector memory CD45RA+ cells. This clonotype was sampled from a man aged 25 to 45 in good health. The V gene is TRBV5-1, the J gene TRBJ2-3, with 10 positions matching TRBD1. The specimen sequenced was naive CD8+ T cells sorted from blood. CDR3 amino acids: CASSLGDRGLSDTQYF. The CDR3 DNA follows: TGCGCCAGCAGCTTGGGGGACAGGGGTTTATCAGATACGCAGTATTTT.